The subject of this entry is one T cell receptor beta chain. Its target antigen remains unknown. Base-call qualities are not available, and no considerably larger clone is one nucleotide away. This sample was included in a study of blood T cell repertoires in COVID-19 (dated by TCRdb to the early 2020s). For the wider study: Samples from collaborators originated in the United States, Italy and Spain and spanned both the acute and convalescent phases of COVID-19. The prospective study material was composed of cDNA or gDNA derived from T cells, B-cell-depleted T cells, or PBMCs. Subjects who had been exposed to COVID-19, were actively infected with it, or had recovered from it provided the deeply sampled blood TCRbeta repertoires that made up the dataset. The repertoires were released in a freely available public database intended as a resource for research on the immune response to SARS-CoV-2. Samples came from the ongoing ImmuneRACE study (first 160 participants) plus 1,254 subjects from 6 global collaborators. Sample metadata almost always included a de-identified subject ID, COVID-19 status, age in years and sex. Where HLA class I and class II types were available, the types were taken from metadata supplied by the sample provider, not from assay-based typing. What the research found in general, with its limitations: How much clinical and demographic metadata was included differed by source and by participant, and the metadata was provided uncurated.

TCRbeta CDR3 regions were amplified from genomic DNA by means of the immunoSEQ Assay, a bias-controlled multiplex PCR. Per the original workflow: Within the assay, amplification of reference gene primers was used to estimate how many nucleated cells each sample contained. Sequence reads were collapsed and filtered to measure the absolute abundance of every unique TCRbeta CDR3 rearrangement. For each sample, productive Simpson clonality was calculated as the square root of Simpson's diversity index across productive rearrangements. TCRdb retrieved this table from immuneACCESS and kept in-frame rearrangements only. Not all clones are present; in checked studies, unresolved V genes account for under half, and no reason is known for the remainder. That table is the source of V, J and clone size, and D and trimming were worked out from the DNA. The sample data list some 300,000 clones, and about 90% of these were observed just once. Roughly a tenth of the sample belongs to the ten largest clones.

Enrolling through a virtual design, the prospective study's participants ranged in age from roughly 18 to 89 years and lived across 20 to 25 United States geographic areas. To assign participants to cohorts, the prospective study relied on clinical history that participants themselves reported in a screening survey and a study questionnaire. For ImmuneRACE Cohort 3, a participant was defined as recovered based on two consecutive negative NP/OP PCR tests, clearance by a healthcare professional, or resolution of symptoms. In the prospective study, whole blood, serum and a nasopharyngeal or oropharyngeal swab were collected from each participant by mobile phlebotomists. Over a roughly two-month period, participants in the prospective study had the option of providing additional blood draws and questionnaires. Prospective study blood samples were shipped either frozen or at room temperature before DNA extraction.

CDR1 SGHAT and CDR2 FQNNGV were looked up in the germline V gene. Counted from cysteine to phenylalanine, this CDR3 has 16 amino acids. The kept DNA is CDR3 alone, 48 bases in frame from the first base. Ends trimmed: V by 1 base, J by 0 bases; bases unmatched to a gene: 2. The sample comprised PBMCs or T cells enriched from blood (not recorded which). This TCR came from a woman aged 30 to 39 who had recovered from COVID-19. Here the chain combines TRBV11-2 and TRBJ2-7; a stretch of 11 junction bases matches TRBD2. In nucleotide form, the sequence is TGTGCCAGCAGCTTAGGACTAGCGGGAAGCTCCTACGAGCAGTACTTC. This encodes CASSLGLAGSSYEQYF.